These T cell receptor beta chains were read from a single sample in a study of cytomegalovirus exposure and HLA in healthy donors. Generated by immunoSEQ multiplex PCR, the TCRdb table keeps only in-frame clones and is missing some. The sample lists 150,000 to 170,000 clones, 80% occurring once. Sequenced input: PBMCs. The receptors here all came from a middle-aged woman in good health and CMV-seropositive. The CDR3 runs from the conserved cysteine through the conserved F or W. The D gene is left open where the match is weak. Not every row has a clone size; where given, it reads once, few, many or a size class.

.	.	TRBV6-1	TRBJ2-7	CASSELGRGADEQYF	TGTGCCAGCAGTGAACTTGGCAGGGGCGCCGACGAGCAGTACTTC
.	.	TRBV7-9	TRBJ1-1	CASREGAMGAFF	TGTGCCAGCAGGGAGGGAGCGATGGGGGCTTTCTTT
.	.	TRBV5-1	TRBJ1-3	CASSLEPGGNTIYF	TGCGCCAGCAGCTTGGAACCAGGAGGAAACACCATATATTTT
.	TRBD1	TRBV7-9	TRBJ1-1	CASSLRTGKFLNTEAFF	TGTGCCAGCAGCCTCCGGACAGGGAAATTTTTGAACACTGAAGCTTTCTTT
once	.	TRBV11-2	TRBJ2-3	CASSPPPLSDTQYF	TGTGCCAGCAGCCCTCCACCACTCTCAGATACGCAGTATTTT
.	.	TRBV27	TRBJ1-5	CASSLFEGARPQHF	TGTGCCAGCAGTTTATTTGAGGGCGCCAGGCCCCAGCATTTT
.	TRBD2	TRBV5-1	TRBJ2-7	CASSLGGTSGPAYEQYF	TGCGCCAGCAGCTTGGGGGGGACTAGCGGACCAGCCTACGAGCAGTACTTC
.	.	TRBV29-1	TRBJ2-1	CSVVSGLSYNEQFF	TGCAGCGTTGTAAGTGGGCTTTCGTACAATGAGCAGTTCTTC
.	.	TRBV15	TRBJ2-7	CATSRSGEQYF	TGTGCCACCAGCAGAAGCGGGGAGCAGTACTTC
.	.	TRBV27	TRBJ2-1	CASSSLAPHNEQFF	TGTGCCAGCAGTTCCCTAGCGCCCCACAATGAGCAGTTCTTC
.	.	TRBV5-1	TRBJ1-1	CASSFPGGKTEAFF	TGCGCCAGCAGCTTTCCGGGGGGGAAGACTGAAGCTTTCTTT
.	TRBD1	TRBV11-2	TRBJ2-5	CASRPTGVVETQYF	TGTGCCAGCAGACCGACAGGGGTCGTGGAGACCCAGTACTTC
.	TRBD1	TRBV30	TRBJ1-1	CAWRGGTGDTEAFF	TGTGCCTGGAGAGGTGGGACAGGGGACACTGAAGCTTTCTTT
.	.	TRBV27	TRBJ2-1	CASSPHRYEQFF	TGTGCCAGCAGTCCCCATCGGTATGAGCAGTTCTTC
.	TRBD2	TRBV7-2	TRBJ2-1	CASSSTSGAYNEQFF	TGTGCCAGCAGCTCTACTAGCGGAGCCTACAATGAGCAGTTCTTC
once	TRBD1	TRBV7-9	TRBJ1-4	CASSFRRDRDEKLFF	TGTGCCAGCAGCTTTCGCCGGGACAGGGATGAAAAACTGTTTTTT
.	.	TRBV23-1	TRBJ2-5	CASIGEGQETQYF	TGCGCCAGCATAGGAGAGGGACAAGAGACCCAGTACTTC